This passage covers 22 T cell receptor beta chains from one sample sequenced in a study of control samples from healthy donors and cancer patients. Only in-frame clones appear in the TCRdb table, and some are missing; sequencing was by immunoSEQ multiplex PCR. The sample shows approximately 24,000 clones, more than 75% of them seen only once. Input material: PBMCs. The receptors come from a man aged 60-69 years with colorectal cancer.

The chain joins TRBV6-5 to TRBJ1-1; D uncertain. Germline V gene sequence: CDR1 MNHEY, CDR2 SVGAGI. The germline V and J ends were trimmed by 6 bases and 3 bases, with 11 bases remaining between them. There are 13 residues in the CDR3. CDR3 sequence reads: CASSLQGDTEAFF. CDR3 in DNA: TGTGCCAGCAGCCTACAAGGAGACACTGAAGCTTTCTTT.

V and J are TRBV4-1 and TRBJ1-1; D possibly corresponds to TRBD1 (5 bases). The germline CDR1 and CDR2 sequences are MGHRA and YSYEKL. CDR3 length equals 14 residues. The V end lost 2 bases, the J end lost 4 bases, and 11 bases lay between the germline ends. CDR3 in amino acids: CASSQQGRGTEAFF. CDR3 DNA sequence: TGCGCCAGCAGCCAACAGGGTCGGGGCACTGAAGCTTTCTTT.

This clone was seen a single time. The rearrangement links TRBV18 to TRBJ1-5; no definite D call. The CDR3 extends over 14 amino acids. Germline CDR1 KGHSH, CDR2 LQKENI. V shed 0 bases and J shed 5 bases, with 8 bases lying between them. The CDR3: CASSPPSRDQPQHF. The CDR3 nucleotides read TGTGCCAGCTCACCACCGAGTAGGGATCAGCCCCAGCATTTT. The full variable domain, in which reference TRBV18 and TRBJ1-5 provide the parts outside the CDR3, is NAGVMQNPRHLVRRRGQEARLRCSPMKGHSHVYWYRQLPEEGLKFMVYLQKENIIDESGMPKERFSAEFPKEGPSILRIQQVVRGDSAAYFCASSPPSRDQPQHFGDGTRLSIL.

This clone was found once. The genes are TRBV6-1 and TRBJ1-6; D not certain. The CDR3 runs 14 residues. CDR1 and CDR2 from the germline V gene are MNHNS and SASEGT. V shed 3 bases and J shed 0 bases, with 3 bases lying between them. For the CDR3, the DNA is TGTGCCAGCAGTGACAGCTCCTATAATTCACCCCTCCACTTT. This translates into CASSDSSYNSPLHF.

The chain joins TRBV6-1 to TRBJ1-5; D not certain. V lost 3 bases, J lost 5 bases, and 8 bases lay in between. The CDR3 extends over 13 amino acids. Germline V CDR1 and CDR2: MNHNS, SASEGT. The CDR3 DNA is TGTGCCAGCAGTGATCGCCCAGATCAGCCCCAGCATTTT. Translation gives CASSDRPDQPQHF.

The rearrangement joins TRBV19 to TRBJ1-2, with D possibly being TRBD1 (5 bases). V lost 3 bases and J lost 0, with 8 bases in between. The CDR3 length is 14 residues. Germline loops: CDR1 LNHDA, CDR2 SQIVND (reference sequence). The CDR3: CASSIQGTNYGYTF. The CDR3 DNA reads TGTGCCAGTAGTATCCAGGGAACTAACTATGGCTACACCTTC.

A remark on this clone: One base away lies a much larger clone, so this may be a sequencing read error. The gene calls are TRBV27 and TRBJ1-6; no clear D gene. Germline V gene lookup returns CDR1 MNHEY and CDR2 SMNVEV (reference sequence). Trimming removed 2 bases from V and 6 bases from J, with 8 bases in between. This CDR3 comprises 14 residues. The CDR3 here is CASSLRESNSPLHF. The CDR3 bases are TGTGCCAGCAGTTTAAGGGAGAGTAATTCACCCCTCCACTTT.

The sample holds a few counts of this clone. The genes are TRBV9 and TRBJ2-7; perhaps TRBD2 as D (5 bases). The germline CDR1 and CDR2 sequences are SGDLS and YYNGEE. The CDR3 spans 14 residues. The germline V and J ends were trimmed by 4 bases and 0 bases, with 11 bases remaining between them. In nucleotides, the CDR3 is TGTGCCAGCAGCCGAGGGAGAGACTCCTACGAGCAGTACTTC. It encodes CASSRGRDSYEQYF. The variable domain in full, with the rest retrieved from reference TRBV9 and TRBJ2-7, is DSGVTQTPKHLITATGQRVTLRCSPRSGDLSVYWYQQSLDQGLQFLIQYYNGEERAKGNILERFSAQQFPDLHSELNLSSLELGDSALYFCASSRGRDSYEQYFGPGTRLTVT.

In this sample, this clone turned up once. The rearrangement joins TRBV14 to TRBJ2-7; 7 nucleotides match TRBD2. With 4 bases clipped from V and 3 bases from J, the junction kept 9 bases outside the gene matches. The CDR3 extends over 15 amino acids. Germline loops: CDR1 SGHDN, CDR2 FVKESK. CDR3 DNA sequence: TGTGCCAGCAGCCTCAAAGCGGGGCCCTTCTACGAGCAGTACGTC. Its translation: CASSLKAGPFYEQYV.

The V call is TRBV2, the J call TRBJ1-1, with TRBD1 identical over 7 bases. This CDR3 has 13 amino acids. Trimming at V came to 4 bases and at J to 7 bases, leaving 6 bases not matched to a gene. Germline V CDR1 and CDR2: SNHLY, FYNNEI. Here the CDR3 DNA reads TGTGCCAGCAGTGCCGGGACAGCCGTTGAAGCTTTCTTT. Amino acid sequence: CASSAGTAVEAFF.

The chain combines TRBV5-6 with TRBJ1-4, with 8 bases matching TRBD1. The germline CDR1 and CDR2 sequences are SGHDT and YYEEEE. Trimming removed 9 bases from V and 7 bases from J; junction bases left unmatched: 8. CDR3 length: 13 residues. CDR3 nucleotide sequence: TGTGCCACTCCGACAGGGGCGGGTGAAAAACTGTTTTTT. Translating it yields CATPTGAGEKLFF.

This chain uses TRBV27 with TRBJ2-7, with 9 bases lining up with TRBD1. This CDR3 is built from 18 residues. Germline values: CDR1 MNHEY, CDR2 SMNVEV (reference sequence). V lost 5 bases, J lost 2 bases, and 16 bases stayed unmatched. CDR3 residues: CASSLGTGHFHYTYEQYF. The CDR3 DNA sequence: TGTGCCAGCAGTCTCGGGACAGGGCACTTCCACTACACCTACGAGCAGTACTTC.

In its sample, this clone was seen a few times. V and J are TRBV4-1 and TRBJ2-6, with D unclear. CDR3 length equals 17 residues. Germline V gives CDR1 MGHRA, CDR2 YSYEKL. V was pared by 0 bases and J by 2 bases, with 11 bases between. The DNA for the CDR3 is TGCGCCAGCAGCCAAGATCCCCCAGGCCCTGGGGCCAACGTCCTGACTTTC. The encoded protein is CASSQDPPGPGANVLTF.

This chain links TRBV19 with TRBJ1-1; D gene unclear. Germline CDR1 reads LNHDA; CDR2 reads SQIVND (reference sequence). Trimming left V 0 bases short and J 1 base short, with 3 bases between. This CDR3 is 13 amino acids long. The CDR3 bases are TGTGCCAGTAGTATAGAGTGGAACACTGAAGCTTTCTTT. As protein: CASSIEWNTEAFF.

J is TRBJ1-6 and V is TRBV19; D is ambiguous. This CDR3 has 15 amino acids. The V and J ends lost 1 base and 9 bases respectively, with 13 bases between them. The germline V gene encodes CDR1 LNHDA and CDR2 SQIVND (reference sequence). CDR3 DNA: TGTGCCAGTAGTATAGGGGCAAACCTCGGTTCACCCCTCCACTTT. It specifies CASSIGANLGSPLHF.

CDR3 in DNA: TGTGCCAGCAGCGTACAGGGGGCCGGCACTGAAGCTTTCTTT. It encodes CASSVQGAGTEAFF. The chain couples TRBV5-4 to TRBJ1-1; 9 nucleotides align to TRBD1. Unmatched junction bases numbered 5, after V lost 4 bases and J lost 4 bases. Germline V gene sequence: CDR1 SGHNT, CDR2 YYREEE (reference sequence). This CDR3 region has 14 residues.

The chain joins TRBV7-2 to TRBJ2-3; possible D gene TRBD2, 6 bases. This CDR3 has 15 residues. Germline lookup yields CDR1 SGHTA and CDR2 FQGNSA. The germline V and J ends were trimmed by 1 base and 4 bases, with 12 bases remaining between them. CDR3 region: CASSLDSGRADTQYF. CDR3 sequence (DNA): TGTGCCAGCAGCTTAGATAGCGGTAGAGCAGATACGCAGTATTTT.

The chain joins TRBV5-1 to TRBJ2-7; D gene unclear. V gave up 0 bases and J gave up 0 bases, with 4 bases separating them. Looked up from germline, CDR1 is SGHRS and CDR2 is YFSETQ. The CDR3 loop spans 13 amino acids. The CDR3 DNA reads as TGCGCCAGCAGCTTGGCGCTCTCCTACGAGCAGTACTTC. Translation: CASSLALSYEQYF.

The genes are TRBV18 and TRBJ1-4; D unresolved. V was trimmed by 6 bases and J by 4 bases, leaving 9 bases between them. The length of the CDR3 is 13 residues. The germline gives CDR1 KGHSH, CDR2 LQKENI. CDR3 coding DNA: TGTGCCAGCTCGGGAGCAGATAATGAAAAACTGTTTTTT. Its translation is CASSGADNEKLFF. Using reference TRBV18 and TRBJ1-4 for the parts outside the CDR3, the full variable domain is NAGVMQNPRHLVRRRGQEARLRCSPMKGHSHVYWYRQLPEEGLKFMVYLQKENIIDESGMPKERFSAEFPKEGPSILRIQQVVRGDSAAYFCASSGADNEKLFFGSGTQLSVL.

The CDR3 reads CAISAGQGANEQFF. The CDR3 DNA sequence: TGTGCCATCAGTGCGGGACAGGGGGCGAATGAGCAGTTCTTC. This rearrangement joins TRBV10-3 to TRBJ2-1, with 12 bases that match TRBD1. Germline values: CDR1 ENHRY, CDR2 SYGVKD. This CDR3 contains 14 residues. Losses at the gene ends were 4 bases for V and 7 bases for J; bases not matched to a gene: 2.

The chain employs TRBV9 and TRBJ1-1, with 9 nucleotides matching TRBD1. The V gene's germline CDR1 is SGDLS and CDR2 YYNGEE. V was pared by 3 bases and J by 1 base, with 10 bases of the junction left unmatched. This CDR3 region has 17 residues. CDR3 protein: CASSESLPGQGNTEAFF. Written as DNA, the CDR3 is TGTGCCAGCAGCGAGAGTCTCCCGGGACAGGGGAACACTGAAGCTTTCTTT. The variable domain in full, completed from reference TRBV9 and TRBJ1-1, reads DSGVTQTPKHLITATGQRVTLRCSPRSGDLSVYWYQQSLDQGLQFLIQYYNGEERAKGNILERFSAQQFPDLHSELNLSSLELGDSALYFCASSESLPGQGNTEAFFGQGTRLTVV.

The rearrangement links TRBV6-2 or TRBV6-3 to TRBJ2-4; 7 positions agree with TRBD1. Germline CDR1 reads MNHEY; CDR2 reads SVGEGT. The CDR3 covers 18 residues. The V gene end was trimmed by 2 bases and the J gene end by 0 bases; junction bases not matched to a gene: 10. DNA of the CDR3: TGTGCCAGCAGTTACCAAACCGACAGGGACATAGCCAAAAACATTCAGTACTTC. Translation gives CASSYQTDRDIAKNIQYF.